This TCR beta chain was documented in a study of patients and donors after allogeneic stem cell transplantation (dated by TCRdb to 2018 to 2021). CDR1 and CDR2, per the germline V gene (reference sequence), are GTSNPN and SVGIG. V loses 3 bases, J loses 5 bases, and the germline ends lie 13 bases apart. There are 13 amino acids in the CDR3, from cysteine to phenylalanine inclusive. The CDR3 DNA has 39 bases and is translated from base 1. To prepare the library, RT-PCR was applied. Instrument on record: NextSeq 550. In-frame beta chains were kept once TCRdb had trimmed the public reads at Q25 with fastp and called clones with MiXCR. Identical CDR3 proteins give one entry, which carries the most common genes and DNA. Here the sample has roughly 200,000 distinct CDR3 sequences; roughly two fifths occur a single time. The ten largest clonotypes hold around 35% of the sample. Remarks on this clonotype: Its specific antigen is unknown. The record has no base qualities; no much larger clone is one base away.

The V gene is TRBV30 and the J gene is TRBJ1-1, and the D gene may be TRBD1, 5 bases matching. The TCR sequence derives from a human donor who was either an allogeneic HSCT recipient or a stem cell or donor lymphocyte infusion donor (not recorded which). It is not recorded whose cells these are; they may come from a transplant donor. Material: blood, either unsorted or a sorted T cell fraction (not recorded which). The CDR3 region has the sequence CAWRIGAGTEAFF. The DNA sequence is given as TGTGCCTGGAGAATAGGGGCAGGGACTGAAGCTTTCTTT.